This TCR beta chain came from a study of blood T cell repertoires in COVID-19. Whole-study context: Nucleic acid was either cDNA or gDNA, and it came from T cells, B-cell-depleted T cells, or PBMCs.

Sequenced by immunoSEQ multiplex PCR; TCRdb stores in-frame clones only, minus some. The sample records over 45,000 clones, 70% to 75% being singletons. This CDR3 comprises 15 residues. V trimming: 2 bases; J trimming: 9 bases; junction bases outside the gene matches: 11. Germline CDR1 MNHNS, CDR2 SASEGT. This chain uses TRBV6-1 with TRBJ2-7; 9 positions match TRBD1. The TCR comes from a woman aged 45-65 years with active or convalescent COVID-19. The sequenced sample was peripheral blood. The CDR3 region is CASSETGQGYEWQYF. Here the CDR3 DNA reads TGTGCCAGCAGTGAAACGGGACAGGGATACGAGTGGCAGTACTTC.